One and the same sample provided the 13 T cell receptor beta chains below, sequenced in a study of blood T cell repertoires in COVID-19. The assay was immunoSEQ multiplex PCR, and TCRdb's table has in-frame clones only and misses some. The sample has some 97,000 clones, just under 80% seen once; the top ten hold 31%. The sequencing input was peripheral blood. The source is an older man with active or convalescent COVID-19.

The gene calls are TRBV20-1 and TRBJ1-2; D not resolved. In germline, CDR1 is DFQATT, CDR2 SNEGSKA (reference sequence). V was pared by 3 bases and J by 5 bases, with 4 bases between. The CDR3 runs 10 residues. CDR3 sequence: CSASVYGYTF. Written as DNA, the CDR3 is TGCAGTGCTAGCGTGTATGGCTACACCTTC.

The CDR3 DNA follows: TGCGCCAGCAGCCCGACTAGCACAGATACGCAGTATTTT. The encoded protein is CASSPTSTDTQYF. V and J are TRBV5-1 and TRBJ2-3, with unresolved D. In germline, CDR1 is SGHRS, CDR2 YFSETQ. The CDR3 loop spans 13 amino acids. The V end was cut by 4 bases, the J end by 0 bases, with 6 bases between.

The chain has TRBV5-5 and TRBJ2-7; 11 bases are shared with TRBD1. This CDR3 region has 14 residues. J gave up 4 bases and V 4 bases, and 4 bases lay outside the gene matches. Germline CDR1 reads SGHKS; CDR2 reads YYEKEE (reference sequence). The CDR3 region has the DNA TGTGCCAGCAGCCCCGGACAGGGGGCTTACGAGCAGTACTTC. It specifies CASSPGQGAYEQYF.

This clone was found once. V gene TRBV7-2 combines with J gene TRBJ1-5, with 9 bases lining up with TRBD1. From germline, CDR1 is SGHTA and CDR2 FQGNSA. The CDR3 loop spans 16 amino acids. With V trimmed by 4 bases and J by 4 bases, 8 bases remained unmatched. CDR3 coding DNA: TGTGCCAGCAGCTGGGGACAGGGCAGCGGGAATCAGCCCCAGCATTTT. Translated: CASSWGQGSGNQPQHF.

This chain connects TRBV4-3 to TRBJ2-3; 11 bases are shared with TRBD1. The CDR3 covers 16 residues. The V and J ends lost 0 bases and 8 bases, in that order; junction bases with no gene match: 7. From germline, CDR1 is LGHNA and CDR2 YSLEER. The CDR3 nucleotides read TGCGCCAGCAGCCAAGATCTAGGACAGGGGGCCGCTACGCAGTATTTT. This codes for CASSQDLGQGAATQYF.

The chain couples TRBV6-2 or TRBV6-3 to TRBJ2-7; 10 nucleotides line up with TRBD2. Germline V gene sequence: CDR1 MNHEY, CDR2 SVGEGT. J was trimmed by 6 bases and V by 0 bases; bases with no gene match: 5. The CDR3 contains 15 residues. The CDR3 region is CASSYSSGGAGEQYF. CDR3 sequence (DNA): TGTGCCAGCAGTTACTCGAGCGGGGGGGCAGGCGAGCAGTACTTC.

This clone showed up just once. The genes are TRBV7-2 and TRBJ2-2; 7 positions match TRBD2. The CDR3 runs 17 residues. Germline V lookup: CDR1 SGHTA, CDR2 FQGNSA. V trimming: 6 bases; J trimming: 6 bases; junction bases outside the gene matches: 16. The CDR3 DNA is TGTGCCAGCAGTCCGCACGGGAGGCCGGGGAGTCCCGGGGAGCTGTTTTTT. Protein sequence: CASSPHGRPGSPGELFF. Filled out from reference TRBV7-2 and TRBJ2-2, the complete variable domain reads GAGVSQSPSNKVTEKGKDVELRCDPISGHTALYWYRQSLGQGLEFLIYFQGNSAPDKSGLPSDRFSAERTGGSVSTLTIQRTQQEDSAVYLCASSPHGRPGSPGELFFGEGSRLTVL.

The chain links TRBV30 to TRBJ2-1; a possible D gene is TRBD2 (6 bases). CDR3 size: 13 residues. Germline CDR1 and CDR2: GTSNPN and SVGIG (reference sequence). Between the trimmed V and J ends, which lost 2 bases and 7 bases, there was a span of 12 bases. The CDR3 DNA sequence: TGTGCCTGGAGTCTCGTCGGAGGGAATGAGCAGTTCTTC. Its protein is CAWSLVGGNEQFF.

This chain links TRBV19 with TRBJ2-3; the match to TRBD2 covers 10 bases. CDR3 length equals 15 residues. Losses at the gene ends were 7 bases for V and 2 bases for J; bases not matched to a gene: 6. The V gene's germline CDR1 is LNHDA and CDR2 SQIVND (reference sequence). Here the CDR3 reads CASKSSGGITDTQYF. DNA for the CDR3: TGTGCCAGTAAGTCTAGCGGGGGAATCACAGATACGCAGTATTTT.

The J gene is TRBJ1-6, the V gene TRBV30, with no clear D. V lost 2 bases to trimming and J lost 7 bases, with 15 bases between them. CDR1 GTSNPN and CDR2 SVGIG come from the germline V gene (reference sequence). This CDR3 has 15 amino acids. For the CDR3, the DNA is TGTGCCTGGAGTACGAGAGGAAGAGCCAATTCACCCCTCCACTTT. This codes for CAWSTRGRANSPLHF.

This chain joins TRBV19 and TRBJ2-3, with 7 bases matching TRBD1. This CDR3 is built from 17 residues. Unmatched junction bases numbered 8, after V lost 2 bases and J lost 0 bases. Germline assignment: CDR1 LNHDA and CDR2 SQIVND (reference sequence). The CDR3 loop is CASSILAGGTSTDTQYF. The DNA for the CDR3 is TGTGCCAGTAGTATATTAGCAGGGGGAACCAGCACAGATACGCAGTATTTT. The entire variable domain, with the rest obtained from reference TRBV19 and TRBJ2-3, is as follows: DGGITQSPKYLFRKEGQNVTLSCEQNLNHDAMYWYRQDPGQGLRLIYYSQIVNDFQKGDIAEGYSVSREKKESFPLTVTSAQKNPTAFYLCASSILAGGTSTDTQYFGPGTRLTVL.

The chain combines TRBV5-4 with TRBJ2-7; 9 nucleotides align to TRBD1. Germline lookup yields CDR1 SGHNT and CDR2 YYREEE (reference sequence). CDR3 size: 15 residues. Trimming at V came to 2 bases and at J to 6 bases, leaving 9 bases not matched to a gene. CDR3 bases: TGTGCCAGCAGCTTACCGGGACAGGGCTCCCTCGAGCAGTACTTC. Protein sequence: CASSLPGQGSLEQYF.

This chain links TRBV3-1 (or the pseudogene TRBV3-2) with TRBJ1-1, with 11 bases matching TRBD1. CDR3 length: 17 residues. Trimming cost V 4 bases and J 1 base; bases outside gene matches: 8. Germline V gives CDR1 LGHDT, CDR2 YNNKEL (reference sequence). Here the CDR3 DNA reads TGTGCCAGCAGCCTCACCCGGACAGGGGGCGGGAACACTGAAGCTTTCTTT. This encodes CASSLTRTGGGNTEAFF.